This T cell receptor (beta chain) was identified during a study of regulatory T cells in long-lasting Graves disease. Arm-PCR of CDR3 regions and iRepertoire HTBI primers were used to build TCR beta libraries. TCRdb fed the multiplex PCR reads into MiXCR, producing one record per CDR3 protein. The sample shows around 500,000 distinct CDR3 sequences, roughly 14% of them seen only once. The CDR3 spans 14 residues. J lost 3 bases, V lost 5 bases, and 7 bases had no gene match. Germline assignment: CDR1 SGHVS and CDR2 FQNEAQ. Documented time point: newly diagnosed GD, antithyroid drugs for less than 3 months. PBMCs were the source of the RNA used for TCR sequencing. The same sample was also used in a study of T cells in Graves' hyperthyroidism and ophthalmopathy. That source notes: It was a median around 6 months before onset that the model predicted ophthalmopathy.

Sequencing was performed on peripheral blood mononuclear cells (PBMCs), taken at new diagnosis, from a patient treated with antithyroid drugs. The chain has TRBV7-8 and TRBJ2-7; 7 bases are shared with TRBD1. The clonotype comes from a man younger than 45 with Graves disease. The CDR3 bases are TGTGCCAGCAGCCAACCGTGGGACAGCTACGAGCAGTACTTC. Protein: CASSQPWDSYEQYF.